What follows are 11 T cell receptor beta chains derived from one specimen sequenced in a study of shared clonotypes between healthy human individuals. TCRdb's copy holds only in-frame clones and misses some; the assay was immunoSEQ multiplex PCR. Of around 1.1 million clones in the sample, around three quarters are singletons; the top ten hold 0.89%. The sequencing sample was made of memory CD4+ T cells from PBMCs. Subset described: CD45RA-negative fraction. The receptors were sampled from a man aged 18 to 30 in good health. Some clones in this sample may be carry-over from other donors' samples.

The rearrangement links TRBV11-3 to TRBJ2-1; 10 bases agree with TRBD2. V shed 6 bases, J shed 4 bases, and the junction held 3 bases outside the gene matches. The CDR3 is 14 amino acids. Germline V gene lookup returns CDR1 SGHNT and CDR2 YENEEA. The CDR3 region has the DNA TGTGCCAGCAGTTCGGGACTAGCGTACAATGAGCAGTTCTTC. Its protein product is CASSSGLAYNEQFF.

CDR3 loop: CASSSIGLHTGVEQYF. CDR3 bases: TGTGCCAGCAGTTCTATAGGCCTGCATACAGGGGTCGAGCAGTACTTC. The J gene is TRBJ2-7, the V gene TRBV28, with 7 positions matching TRBD1. Germline V CDR1 and CDR2: MDHEN, SYDVKM. CDR3 size: 16 residues. V trimming: 4 bases; J trimming: 6 bases; junction bases outside the gene matches: 15.

The gene calls are TRBV6-6 and TRBJ1-5; TRBD1 aligns across 9 bases. J gave up 4 bases and V 5 bases, and 9 bases lay outside the gene matches. The CDR3 runs to 16 residues. Germline CDR1 reads MNHNY; CDR2 reads SVGAGI (reference sequence). The CDR3, as DNA: TGTGCCAGCAGTCCTACGGGACAGGGTGTTAATCAGCCCCAGCATTTT. Translating gives CASSPTGQGVNQPQHF.

The chain has TRBV11-2 and TRBJ2-1; no firm D call. V lost 8 bases, J lost 5 bases, and 16 bases lay in between. The CDR3 loop spans 14 amino acids. Looked up from germline, CDR1 is SGHAT and CDR2 is FQNNGV. CDR3 coding DNA: TGTGCCAGCGACCAAAGCCTCGATCACAATGAGCAGTTCTTC. This gives the protein CASDQSLDHNEQFF.

Regarding this clone: A read error may produce the germline difference seen at one junction end. The chain employs TRBV4-1 and TRBJ1-2, with D maybe TRBD1 (5 bases). Germline CDR1 is MGHRA and CDR2 is YSYEKL. The CDR3 loop spans 14 amino acids. Here the CDR3 reads CASSRFGAGYGYTF. The CDR3 DNA is TGTGCCAGCAGCCGATTCGGGGCGGGCTATGGCTACACCTTC.

The chain employs TRBV5-1 and TRBJ1-1, with TRBD1 identical over 7 bases. The V segment lost 2 bases and the J segment 0 bases; nucleotides outside the gene matches: 7. Germline V gene sequence: CDR1 SGHRS, CDR2 YFSETQ. CDR3 length: 16 residues. As DNA, the CDR3 is TGCGCCAGCAGCTTCGGACAGGTTCCCATGAACACTGAAGCTTTCTTT. This codes for CASSFGQVPMNTEAFF.

The chain has TRBV6-1 and TRBJ2-4; D ambiguous. V was pared by 0 bases and J by 5 bases, with 11 bases between. This CDR3 comprises 15 residues. In germline, CDR1 is MNHNS, CDR2 SASEGT. The CDR3 DNA is TGTGCCAGCAGTGAAGCCCCCGAGGCTGAAAACATTCAGTACTTC. Encoded protein: CASSEAPEAENIQYF.

The chain joins TRBV5-4 to TRBJ1-4, with 8 bases identical to TRBD1. The CDR3 sequence is 15 residues long. Germline V gene sequence: CDR1 SGHNT, CDR2 YYREEE (reference sequence). J was trimmed by 3 bases and V by 6 bases; bases with no gene match: 7. CDR3 sequence (DNA): TGTGCCAGCACCAAGACAGGGGCAGCTAATGAAAAACTGTTTTTT. Its protein product is CASTKTGAANEKLFF.

The rearrangement links TRBV6-1 to TRBJ1-4; D is perhaps TRBD1 (5 bases). Looked up from germline, CDR1 is MNHNS and CDR2 is SASEGT. The CDR3 consists of 16 residues. Deletions cut 2 bases from V and 6 bases from J, with 16 bases between. CDR3 region: CASSEHSGTVDEKLFF. CDR3 DNA: TGTGCCAGCAGTGAACATTCGGGGACTGTTGATGAAAAACTGTTTTTT.

This clone has only a few counts. This rearrangement joins TRBV30 to TRBJ1-4; D is undetermined. Germline V CDR1 and CDR2: GTSNPN, SVGIG (reference sequence). The CDR3 has 13 amino acids. Between the trimmed V and J ends, which lost 1 base and 4 bases, there was a span of 7 bases. CDR3 sequence reads: CAWSGARNEKLFF. In nucleotides, the CDR3 is TGTGCCTGGAGTGGAGCCCGTAATGAAAAACTGTTTTTT.

The gene calls are TRBV2 and TRBJ2-1; 8 bases match TRBD1. In germline, CDR1 is SNHLY, CDR2 FYNNEI. The CDR3 is made up of 14 amino acids. After removal of 4 bases from V and 7 bases from J, the junction contained 6 bases not matched to a gene. CDR3: CASSAQGARNEQFF. The DNA for the CDR3 is TGTGCCAGCAGTGCCCAGGGGGCTAGAAATGAGCAGTTCTTC.